This is a list of T cell receptor beta chains from one sample in a study of blood T cell repertoires in COVID-19. Assay used: immunoSEQ multiplex PCR; TCRdb lists only in-frame clones, some missing. There are 200,000 to 250,000 clones in the sample; under 90% occur only once, and nearly 20% lies in the top ten. The source material was peripheral blood. The receptors were sampled from a man aged 25 to 45 with active or convalescent COVID-19. Each CDR3 is given with its conserved first and last residue. D genes are given only for firm matches. Only part of the rows carry a size: once, few, many, or a class if the clone is expanded.

TRBD1,TRBJ2-7,TRBV11-2,once,CASSLTGNEYEQYF,TGTGCCAGCAGCCTGACAGGGAACGAATACGAGCAGTACTTC
TRBD1,TRBJ2-4,TRBV6-1,NA,CASSNGQVMWGIQYF,TGTGCCAGCAGTAACGGACAGGTCATGTGGGGCATTCAGTACTTC
NA,TRBJ2-7,TRBV19,few,CASSPSGDYEQYF,TGTGCCAGTAGCCCCTCGGGGGACTACGAGCAGTACTTC
NA,TRBJ2-1,TRBV12-3/TRBV12-4,NA,CASSLGQRNEQFF,TGTGCCAGCAGTTTAGGGCAGCGGAATGAGCAGTTCTTC
TRBD1,TRBJ2-7,TRBV5-1,NA,CASSFLGQGAGYEQYF,TGCGCCAGCAGCTTCCTGGGACAGGGGGCCGGGTACGAGCAGTACTTC
TRBD2,TRBJ2-1,TRBV7-8,NA,CASSPLAGVVIF,TGTGCCAGCAGCCCCCTAGCGGGAGTAGTGATCTTC
TRBD1,TRBJ1-2,TRBV4-3,NA,CASSQVSNLIRDRSSGYTF,TGCGCCAGCAGCCAAGTTTCCAACCTGATCCGGGACAGGTCCTCTGGCTACACCTTC
NA,TRBJ1-3,TRBV30,NA,CAWKLPGSGNTIYF,TGTGCCTGGAAACTTCCGGGCTCTGGAAACACCATATATTTT
NA,TRBJ1-4,TRBV7-2,NA,CASSYQGTTNEKLFF,TGTGCCAGCAGCTACCAGGGGACAACTAATGAAAAACTGTTTTTT
TRBD2,TRBJ2-5,TRBV3-1/TRBV3-2,NA,CASSQFNPLAGGPLVETQYF,TGTGCCAGCAGCCAATTCAACCCACTAGCGGGGGGGCCGTTGGTAGAGACCCAGTACTTC
TRBD2,TRBJ2-7,TRBV27,NA,CARESGRAAYEQYF,TGTGCCAGGGAGAGCGGGAGGGCCGCCTACGAGCAGTACTTC
NA,TRBJ1-2,TRBV3-1/TRBV3-2,NA,CASSQRLRDHGYTF,TGTGCCAGCAGCCAAAGGTTGAGGGATCATGGCTACACCTTC
TRBD2,TRBJ2-5,TRBV27,once,CASRPGLAMETQYF,TGTGCCAGCCGTCCGGGACTAGCGATGGAGACCCAGTACTTC
NA,TRBJ2-7,TRBV4-3,NA,CASSQDRQGIYEQYF,TGCGCCAGCAGCCAAGATCGGCAGGGAATCTACGAGCAGTACTTC
NA,TRBJ1-2,TRBV6-1,NA,CASSYDSTNYGYTF,TGTGCCAGCAGTTATGACAGCACTAACTATGGCTACACCTTC
TRBD1,TRBJ2-7,TRBV3-1/TRBV3-2,once,CASSQYLSPGTVSYEQYF,TGTGCCAGCAGCCAGTACCTAAGTCCCGGGACAGTGAGTTACGAGCAGTACTTC
TRBD2,TRBJ2-5,TRBV3-1/TRBV3-2,NA,CASSWGARGSGGDWAQYF,TGTGCCAGCAGCTGGGGCGCTCGCGGTAGCGGGGGGGACTGGGCCCAGTACTTC
TRBD1,TRBJ1-2,TRBV19,few,CASSSGGGYGYTF,TGTGCCAGTTCCTCAGGGGGAGGCTATGGCTACACCTTC
TRBD2,TRBJ2-5,TRBV11-2,NA,CASSFGLSGVETQYF,TGTGCCAGCAGCTTTGGCCTTAGCGGGGTGGAGACCCAGTACTTC
NA,TRBJ1-1,TRBV5-4,NA,CASSLAEFMNTEAFF,TGTGCCAGCAGCTTGGCAGAATTCATGAACACTGAAGCTTTCTTT
NA,TRBJ2-3,TRBV12-5,NA,CASVVQGWGPDTQYF,TGTGCTAGTGTCGTACAGGGATGGGGGCCAGATACGCAGTATTTT
NA,TRBJ2-7,TRBV7-9,NA,CASSLSGSYEQYF,TGTGCCAGCAGCTTAAGCGGATCCTACGAGCAGTACTTC
NA,TRBJ2-1,TRBV3-1/TRBV3-2,NA,CASSQVLSVNEQFF,TGTGCCAGCAGCCAAGTGTTGTCGGTGAATGAGCAGTTCTTC
NA,TRBJ1-1,TRBV6-1,NA,CASSDQRGVSEAFF,TGTGCCAGCAGTGATCAACGGGGGGTGTCTGAAGCTTTCTTT
NA,TRBJ2-5,TRBV7-6,NA,CASSPLGGGGETQYF,TGTGCCAGCAGCCCCCTAGGCGGGGGCGGGGAGACCCAGTACTTC
NA,TRBJ1-4,TRBV18,few,CASSPYGIDEKLFF,TGTGCCAGCTCACCATACGGGATCGATGAAAAACTGTTTTTT
TRBD1,TRBJ2-7,TRBV3-1/TRBV3-2,NA,CASSHTASLRQGVYEQYF,TGTGCCAGCAGCCACACGGCCTCACTGCGGCAGGGGGTCTACGAGCAGTACTTC
NA,TRBJ2-7,TRBV21-1,NA,CASRTLQAYEQYF,TGTGCCAGCAGGACTTTACAGGCCTACGAGCAGTACTTC
TRBD2,TRBJ2-7,TRBV6-2/TRBV6-3,NA,CASSPDFGSASGSHEQYF,TGTGCCAGCAGCCCAGATTTCGGGAGCGCTAGCGGGAGTCACGAGCAGTACTTC
TRBD2,TRBJ2-5,TRBV28,many,CASSRGQSGGTTQETQYF,TGTGCCAGCAGTAGGGGACAAAGCGGGGGCACAACACAAGAGACCCAGTACTTC
TRBD2,TRBJ2-1,TRBV7-9,NA,CASSTGTSGYNEQFF,TGTGCCAGCAGCACCGGGACTAGCGGGTACAATGAGCAGTTCTTC
NA,TRBJ2-5,TRBV5-1,NA,CASSLGHIGETQYF,TGCGCCAGCAGCTTGGGACATATCGGCGAGACCCAGTACTTC
NA,TRBJ1-1,TRBV4-1,NA,CASSRGVSTEAFF,TGCGCCAGCAGCCGGGGAGTTAGCACTGAAGCTTTCTTT
NA,TRBJ2-7,TRBV28,NA,CASSSPAGVGEQYF,TGTGCCAGCAGCTCCCCTGCCGGGGTGGGCGAGCAGTACTTC
TRBD1,TRBJ2-7,TRBV7-9,NA,CASSLGDRATYEQYF,TGTGCCAGCAGCTTAGGGGACAGGGCGACCTACGAGCAGTACTTC
TRBD2,TRBJ2-7,TRBV29-1,NA,CSGLLADKYEQYF,TGCAGCGGCCTGCTAGCGGATAAATACGAGCAGTACTTC
TRBD1,TRBJ1-2,TRBV5-6,once,CASSPPGTDGYTF,TGTGCCAGCAGTCCCCCCGGGACAGATGGCTACACCTTC
NA,TRBJ1-1,TRBV14,NA,CASSPRLARNTEAFF,TGTGCCAGCAGCCCCCGACTGGCCCGGAACACTGAAGCTTTCTTT
TRBD1,TRBJ1-5,TRBV6-5,NA,CASSSGAGQAQPQHF,TGTGCCAGCAGTAGCGGGGCGGGACAGGCTCAGCCCCAGCATTTT
TRBD2,TRBJ2-7,TRBV7-2,NA,CASSLEARGARLNEQYF,TGTGCCAGCAGCTTAGAAGCGCGGGGGGCGAGGTTGAACGAGCAGTACTTC
TRBD2,TRBJ2-7,TRBV28,NA,CASSLEMGGAQRYEQYF,TGTGCCAGCAGTTTAGAAATGGGAGGGGCTCAACGTTACGAGCAGTACTTC
TRBD1,TRBJ1-5,TRBV7-8,NA,CASSVVPRQGWNQPQHF,TGTGCCAGCAGCGTAGTCCCGCGACAGGGCTGGAATCAGCCCCAGCATTTT
NA,TRBJ1-1,TRBV7-2,NA,CASSLAQVSEAFF,TGTGCCAGCAGCTTAGCCCAGGTCTCTGAAGCTTTCTTT
NA,TRBJ2-7,TRBV6-5,NA,CASSYEWGHEQYF,TGTGCCAGCAGTTACGAGTGGGGGCACGAGCAGTACTTC
NA,TRBJ1-5,TRBV10-3,NA,CAISQEINHQPQHF,TGTGCCATCAGCCAAGAGATAAACCATCAGCCCCAGCATTTT
NA,TRBJ1-5,TRBV30,once,CAWSDGGRNQPQHF,TGTGCCTGGAGTGACGGGGGTAGGAATCAGCCCCAGCATTTT
NA,TRBJ1-1,TRBV29-1,few,CSVEVGGGEAFF,TGCAGCGTTGAAGTGGGAGGGGGTGAAGCTTTCTTT
NA,TRBJ1-2,TRBV10-3,NA,CAISYRQSDGYTF,TGTGCCATCAGTTACCGACAATCCGATGGCTACACCTTC
NA,TRBJ1-6,TRBV2,NA,CASRFVSGARPPYNSPLHF,TGTGCCAGCAGATTTGTATCAGGGGCGCGCCCTCCTTATAATTCACCCCTCCACTTT
TRBD2,TRBJ2-7,TRBV7-8,NA,CASSLAREYYEQYF,TGTGCCAGCAGCTTAGCGCGGGAGTATTACGAGCAGTACTTC
NA,TRBJ1-3,TRBV10-3,NA,CAISVSGVTGNTIYF,TGTGCCATCAGTGTATCAGGGGTCACTGGAAACACCATATATTTT
NA,TRBJ2-3,TRBV6-2/TRBV6-3,NA,CASSYWELVVADTQYF,TGTGCCAGCAGTTATTGGGAGCTGGTCGTGGCAGATACGCAGTATTTT
TRBD2,TRBJ2-1,TRBV7-8,NA,CASSFLAGYNEQFF,TGTGCCAGCAGCTTTCTAGCGGGTTACAATGAGCAGTTCTTC
NA,TRBJ2-5,TRBV10-2,NA,CASSISGIQETQYF,TGCGCCAGCTCTATTAGCGGAATCCAAGAGACCCAGTACTTC
TRBD2,TRBJ2-3,TRBV15,NA,CATSSSGSRDTQYF,TGTGCCACCAGCAGTAGCGGGAGTCGTGATACGCAGTATTTT
NA,TRBJ2-7,TRBV30,NA,CAWSGAPSTAEQYF,TGTGCCTGGAGTGGAGCCCCTAGTACGGCCGAGCAGTACTTC
NA,TRBJ2-5,TRBV28,NA,CASSLHRVGETQYF,TGTGCCAGCAGTTTGCACAGAGTGGGAGAGACCCAGTACTTC
TRBD1,TRBJ1-4,TRBV28,once,CASSAGGARHEKLFF,TGTGCCAGCAGTGCAGGGGGCGCAAGGCATGAAAAACTGTTTTTT
TRBD2,TRBJ2-1,TRBV7-9,NA,CASSWRGGNEQFF,TGTGCCAGCAGCTGGCGGGGGGGCAATGAGCAGTTCTTC